A selection of T cell receptor beta chains follows, all from one sample in a study of patients and donors after allogeneic stem cell transplantation. Each CDR3 protein is one row after TCRdb ran MiXCR on the RT-PCR reads. The table includes about 960,000 distinct CDR3 sequences, around 17% detected once. The material sequenced was blood, either unsorted or a sorted T cell fraction (not recorded which). These receptors were obtained from a human donor who was either an allogeneic HSCT recipient or a stem cell or donor lymphocyte infusion donor (not recorded which). It is not recorded whose cells these are; they may come from a transplant donor. CDR3s include the opening cysteine and the closing phenylalanine or tryptophan. A D gene is named only where the DNA matches it firmly. For some rows the clone size is stated as once, few or many, or as a class when expanded; others skip it.

j_call d_call clone_size v_call cdr3_aa cdr3_nt
TRBJ2-3 . many TRBV20-1 CSARAPGTDTQYF TGCAGCGCCAGGGCCCCAGGCACAGATACGCAGTATTTT
TRBJ1-5 . many TRBV12-3/TRBV12-4 CASSRSNQPQHF TGTGCCAGCAGTCGTAGTAATCAGCCCCAGCATTTT
TRBJ2-7 TRBD1 . TRBV30 CAWSAQGNEQYF TGTGCCTGGAGTGCACAGGGGAACGAGCAGTACTTC
TRBJ2-1 . . TRBV15 CATSRAPNEQFF TGTGCCACCAGCAGAGCCCCGAATGAGCAGTTCTTC
TRBJ2-5 . . TRBV20-1 CSARTTQETQYF TGCAGTGCGCGGACTACCCAAGAGACCCAGTACTTC
TRBJ2-3 TRBD2 many TRBV12-3/TRBV12-4 CASSQGPSGRVTDTQYF TGTGCCAGCAGCCAAGGTCCTAGCGGGAGAGTAACAGATACGCAGTATTTT
TRBJ2-2 TRBD1 many TRBV25-1 CASTPGGGELFF TGTGCCAGCACTCCAGGGGGCGGGGAGCTGTTTTTT
TRBJ2-1 . many TRBV20-1 CSAPRPSYGNEQFF TGCAGTGCTCCCCGACCCTCTTATGGCAATGAGCAGTTCTTC
TRBJ1-1 . . TRBV6-2/TRBV6-3 CASSYPENTEAFF TGTGCCAGCAGTTACCCGGAGAACACTGAAGCTTTCTTT
TRBJ2-1 . many TRBV2 CASSEEGQLGGNEQFF TGTGCCAGCAGTGAAGAAGGACAGTTAGGGGGCAATGAGCAGTTCTTC
TRBJ2-5 TRBD2 . TRBV24-1 CATGTSVGETQYF TGTGCCACCGGGACTAGCGTGGGCGAGACCCAGTACTTC
TRBJ1-3 . many TRBV12-3/TRBV12-4 CASSLVGQGSSGNTIYF TGTGCCAGCAGTTTAGTAGGCCAGGGGAGCTCTGGAAACACCATATATTTT
TRBJ2-1 TRBD1 few TRBV11-2 CASSTNGQGKRNEQFF TGTGCCAGCAGCACCAACGGACAGGGAAAGAGGAATGAGCAGTTCTTC
TRBJ2-7 . few TRBV5-1 CASSLWTGNYEQYF TGCGCCAGCAGCCTTTGGACCGGGAACTACGAGCAGTACTTC
TRBJ1-6 . . TRBV5-1 CASSFGHEDSPLHF TGCGCCAGCAGCTTTGGTCATGAGGATTCACCCCTCCACTTT
TRBJ2-7 . few TRBV10-3 CAISKGGKLISYEQYF TGTGCCATCAGTAAGGGTGGGAAACTCATCTCCTACGAGCAGTACTTC
TRBJ1-1 TRBD1 few TRBV29-1 CSVRDSLNTEAFF TGCAGCGTTCGGGACAGCTTGAACACTGAAGCTTTCTTT
TRBJ1-1 . . TRBV7-3 CASSLNGGFTEAFF TGTGCCAGCAGCTTAAACGGGGGTTTCACTGAAGCTTTCTTT
TRBJ2-7 TRBD2 few TRBV5-4 CASSLGLDGYEQYF TGTGCCAGCAGCTTAGGACTAGACGGCTACGAGCAGTACTTC
TRBJ1-3 . few TRBV12-3/TRBV12-4 CASSSLGPDLNF TGTGCCAGCAGTTCACTAGGTCCCGACCTAAATTTT
TRBJ2-7 . few TRBV5-1 CASSLTGDVEQYF TGCGCCAGCAGCTTGACGGGAGACGTCGAGCAGTACTTC
TRBJ2-7 TRBD1 few TRBV27 CASSNRGDPREQYF TGTGCCAGCAGTAACAGGGGGGATCCGCGAGAGCAGTACTTC
TRBJ2-5 . . TRBV12-5 CASGPQGIPPETQYF TGTGCTAGTGGTCCCCAGGGTATCCCTCCAGAGACCCAGTACTTC